The entry that follows covers one TCR beta chain sequence. This CDR3 is built from 15 residues. The source of the sample is a study of T cells expressing NK-cell markers. TCRdb reworked the 5' RACE reads into one entry per CDR3 protein, no DNA. The table counts about 460,000 distinct CDR3 sequences; roughly 1.4% lies in the top ten. The TCR was taken from a woman in her 50s in good health. This chain links TRBV12-3 or TRBV12-4 with TRBJ2-1. Material for sequencing was blood T cells: a sorted CD56 or NKG2C T cell subset, CD4+ or CD8+ T cells, or bulk PBMC T cells (not recorded which). The CDR3 is CASIDDLSSYNEQFF.